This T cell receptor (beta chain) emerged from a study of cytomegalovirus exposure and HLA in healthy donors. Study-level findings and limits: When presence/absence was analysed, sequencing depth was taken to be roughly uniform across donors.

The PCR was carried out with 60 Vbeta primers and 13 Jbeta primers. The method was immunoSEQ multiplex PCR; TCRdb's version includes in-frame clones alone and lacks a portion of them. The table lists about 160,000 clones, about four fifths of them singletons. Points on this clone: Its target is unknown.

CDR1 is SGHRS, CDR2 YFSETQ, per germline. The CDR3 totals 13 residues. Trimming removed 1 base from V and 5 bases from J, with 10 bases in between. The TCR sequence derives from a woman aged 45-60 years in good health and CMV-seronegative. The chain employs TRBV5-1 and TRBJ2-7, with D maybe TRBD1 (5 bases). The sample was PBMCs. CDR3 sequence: CASSLSGIHEQYF. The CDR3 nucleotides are TGCGCCAGCAGCTTGTCAGGGATCCACGAGCAGTACTTC.